What follows describes a single T cell receptor beta chain. Using immunoSEQ multiplex PCR, the repertoire was profiled, and TCRdb retains in-frame clones only, with some absent. This table holds 150,000 or so clones, 86% found once. Everyone who took part was about 18 to 90 years old, and they came from 20 to 25 US areas. Participants' reported clinical history set cohort assignment. This record comes from a study of blood T cell repertoires in COVID-19. The CDR3 length is 13 residues. V lost 4 bases to trimming and J lost 7 bases, with 13 bases between them. Germline V CDR1 and CDR2: KGHSH, LQKENI. The specimen sequenced was PBMCs or T cells enriched from blood (not recorded which). This receptor was obtained from a man between 45 and 60 years old who had recovered from COVID-19. The chain uses TRBV18 and TRBJ1-2; no clear D. The CDR3 DNA sequence: TGTGCCAGCTCACGTGAGGAAAGCGGTGGCTACACCTTC. Protein: CASSREESGGYTF.